This T cell receptor (beta chain) was profiled in a study of blood T cells in healthy people across ages. The authors ran a second PCR of roughly 6 to 12 cycles using a sample-barcoded 5' primer and a J-beta primer mix. TCRdb analysed the 5' RACE reads with MiXCR anew, one entry per CDR3 protein. Found here are roughly 800,000 distinct CDR3 sequences, 58% of them singletons; the top ten hold 20% to 25%. This CDR3 spans 18 amino acids. V lost 4 bases, J lost 6 bases, and 15 bases stayed unmatched. CDR1 DFQATT and CDR2 SNEGSKA come from the germline V gene (reference sequence). The sequenced sample consisted of blood. This chain uses TRBV20-1 with TRBJ2-1, with 13 positions matching TRBD2. The clonotype was recovered from a man in his thirties or forties in good health. CDR3 coding DNA: TGCAGTGCTACCTTTCCGACTAGCGGGAGGAAGTTTAGCAATGAGCAGTTCTTC. Its translation: CSATFPTSGRKFSNEQFF.